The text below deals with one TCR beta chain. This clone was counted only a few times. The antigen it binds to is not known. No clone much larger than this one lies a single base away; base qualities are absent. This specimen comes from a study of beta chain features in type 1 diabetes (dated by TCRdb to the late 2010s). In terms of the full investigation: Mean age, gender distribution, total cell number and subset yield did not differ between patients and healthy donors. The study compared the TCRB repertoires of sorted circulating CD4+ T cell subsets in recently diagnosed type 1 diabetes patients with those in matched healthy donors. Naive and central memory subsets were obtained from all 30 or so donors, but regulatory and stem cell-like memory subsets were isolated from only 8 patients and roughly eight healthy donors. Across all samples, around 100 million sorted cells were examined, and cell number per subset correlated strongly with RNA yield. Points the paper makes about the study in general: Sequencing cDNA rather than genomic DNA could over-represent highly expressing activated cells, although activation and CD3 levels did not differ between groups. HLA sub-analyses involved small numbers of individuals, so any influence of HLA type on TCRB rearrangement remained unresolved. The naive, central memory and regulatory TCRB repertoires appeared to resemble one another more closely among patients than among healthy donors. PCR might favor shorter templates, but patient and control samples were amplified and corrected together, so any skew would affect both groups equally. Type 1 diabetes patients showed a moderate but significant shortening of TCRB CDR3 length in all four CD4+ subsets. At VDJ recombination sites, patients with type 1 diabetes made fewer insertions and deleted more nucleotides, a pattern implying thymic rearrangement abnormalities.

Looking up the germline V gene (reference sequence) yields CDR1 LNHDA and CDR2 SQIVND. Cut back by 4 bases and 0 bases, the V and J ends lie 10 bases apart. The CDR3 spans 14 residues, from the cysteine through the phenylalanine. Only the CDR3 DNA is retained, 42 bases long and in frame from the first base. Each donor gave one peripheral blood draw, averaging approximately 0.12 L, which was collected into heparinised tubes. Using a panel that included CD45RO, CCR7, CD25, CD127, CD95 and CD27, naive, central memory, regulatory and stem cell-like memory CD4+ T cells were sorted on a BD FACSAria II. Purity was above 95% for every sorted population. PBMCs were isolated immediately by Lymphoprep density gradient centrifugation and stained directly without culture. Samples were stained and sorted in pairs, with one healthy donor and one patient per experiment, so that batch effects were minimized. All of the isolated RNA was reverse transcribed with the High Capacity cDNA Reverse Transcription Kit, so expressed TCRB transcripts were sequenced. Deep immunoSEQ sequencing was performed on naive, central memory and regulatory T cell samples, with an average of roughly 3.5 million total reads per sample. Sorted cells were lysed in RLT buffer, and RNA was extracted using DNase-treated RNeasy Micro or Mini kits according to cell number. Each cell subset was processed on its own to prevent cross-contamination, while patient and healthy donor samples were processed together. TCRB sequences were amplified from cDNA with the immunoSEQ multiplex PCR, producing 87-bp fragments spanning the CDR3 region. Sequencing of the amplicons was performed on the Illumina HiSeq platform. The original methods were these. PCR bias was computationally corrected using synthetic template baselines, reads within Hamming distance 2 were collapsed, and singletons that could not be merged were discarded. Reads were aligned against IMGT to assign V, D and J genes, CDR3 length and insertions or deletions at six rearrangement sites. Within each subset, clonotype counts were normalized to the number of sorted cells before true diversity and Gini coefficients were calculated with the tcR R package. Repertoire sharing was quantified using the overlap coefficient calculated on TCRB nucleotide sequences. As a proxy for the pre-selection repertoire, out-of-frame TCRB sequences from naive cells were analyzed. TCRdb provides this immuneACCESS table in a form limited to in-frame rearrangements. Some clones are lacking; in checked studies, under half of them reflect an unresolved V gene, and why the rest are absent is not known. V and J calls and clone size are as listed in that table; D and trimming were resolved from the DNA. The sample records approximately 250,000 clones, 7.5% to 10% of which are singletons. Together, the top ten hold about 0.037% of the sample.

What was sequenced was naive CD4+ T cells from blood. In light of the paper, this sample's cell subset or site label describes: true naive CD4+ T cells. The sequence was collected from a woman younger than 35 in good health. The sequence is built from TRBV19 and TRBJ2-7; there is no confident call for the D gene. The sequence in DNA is TGTGCCAGTAGTACATACGACTCCTCCTACGAGCAGTACTTC. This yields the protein CASSTYDSSYEQYF.